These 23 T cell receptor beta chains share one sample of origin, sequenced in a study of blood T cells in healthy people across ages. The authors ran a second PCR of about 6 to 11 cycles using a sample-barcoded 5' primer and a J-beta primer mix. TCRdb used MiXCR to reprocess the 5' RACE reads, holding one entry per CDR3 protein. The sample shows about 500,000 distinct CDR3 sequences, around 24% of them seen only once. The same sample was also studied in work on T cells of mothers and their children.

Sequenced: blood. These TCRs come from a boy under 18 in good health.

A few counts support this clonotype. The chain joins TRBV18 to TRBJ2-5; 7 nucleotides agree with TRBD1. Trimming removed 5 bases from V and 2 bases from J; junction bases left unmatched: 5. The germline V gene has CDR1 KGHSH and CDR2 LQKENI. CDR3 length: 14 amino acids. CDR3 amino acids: CASSAQTGQETQYF. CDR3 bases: TGTGCCAGCTCAGCCCAGACAGGGCAAGAGACCCAGTACTTC. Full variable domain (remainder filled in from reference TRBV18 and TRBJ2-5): NAGVMQNPRHLVRRRGQEARLRCSPMKGHSHVYWYRQLPEEGLKFMVYLQKENIIDESGMPKERFSAEFPKEGPSILRIQQVVRGDSAAYFCASSAQTGQETQYFGPGTRLLVL.

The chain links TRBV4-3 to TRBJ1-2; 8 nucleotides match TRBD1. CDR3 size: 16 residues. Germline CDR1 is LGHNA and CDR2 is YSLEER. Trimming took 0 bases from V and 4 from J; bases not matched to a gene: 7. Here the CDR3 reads CASSQEAGGAFYGYTF. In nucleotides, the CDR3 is TGCGCCAGCAGCCAAGAGGCAGGGGGCGCCTTCTATGGCTACACCTTC.

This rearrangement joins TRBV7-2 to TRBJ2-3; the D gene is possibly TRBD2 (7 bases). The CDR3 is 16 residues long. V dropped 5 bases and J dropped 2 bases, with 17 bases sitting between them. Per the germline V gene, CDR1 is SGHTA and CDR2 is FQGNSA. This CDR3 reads CASSTFGRGATDTQYF. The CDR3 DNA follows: TGTGCCAGCAGCACCTTTGGGAGGGGGGCCACAGATACGCAGTATTTT.

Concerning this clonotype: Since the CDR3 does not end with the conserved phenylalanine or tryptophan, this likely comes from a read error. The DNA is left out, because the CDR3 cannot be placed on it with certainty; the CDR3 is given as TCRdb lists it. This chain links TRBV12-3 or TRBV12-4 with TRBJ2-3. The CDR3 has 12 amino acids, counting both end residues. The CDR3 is CASSFKADTQYS.

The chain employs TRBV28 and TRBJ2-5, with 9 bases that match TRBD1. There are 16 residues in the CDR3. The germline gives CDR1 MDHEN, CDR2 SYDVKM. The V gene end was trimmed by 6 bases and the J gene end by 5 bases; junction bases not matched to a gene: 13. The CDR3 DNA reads TGTGCCAGCAGCCCCTCCCCGGGACAGGGTTTGGAGACCCAGTACTTC. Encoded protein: CASSPSPGQGLETQYF. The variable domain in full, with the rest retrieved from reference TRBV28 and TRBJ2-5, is DVKVTQSSRYLVKRTGEKVFLECVQDMDHENMFWYRQDPGLGLRLIYFSYDVKMKEKGDIPEGYSVSREKKERFSLILESASTNQTSMYLCASSPSPGQGLETQYFGPGTRLLVL.

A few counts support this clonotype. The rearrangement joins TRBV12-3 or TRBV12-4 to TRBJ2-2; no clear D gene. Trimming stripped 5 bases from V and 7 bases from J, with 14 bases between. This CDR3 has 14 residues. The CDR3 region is CASSPSSLGGELFF. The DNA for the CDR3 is TGTGCCAGCAGTCCAAGTTCTTTGGGCGGGGAGCTGTTTTTT.

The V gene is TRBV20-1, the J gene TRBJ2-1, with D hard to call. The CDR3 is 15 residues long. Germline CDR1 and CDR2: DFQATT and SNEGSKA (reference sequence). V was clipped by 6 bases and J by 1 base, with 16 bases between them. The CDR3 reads CSAIRQVLSYNEQFF. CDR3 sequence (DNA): TGCAGTGCCATAAGACAAGTCCTTTCCTACAATGAGCAGTTCTTC.

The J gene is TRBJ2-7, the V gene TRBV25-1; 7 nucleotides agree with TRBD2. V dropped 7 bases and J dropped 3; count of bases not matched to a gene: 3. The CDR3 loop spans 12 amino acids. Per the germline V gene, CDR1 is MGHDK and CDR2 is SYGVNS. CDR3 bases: TGTGCCAGCAACGGGGGGATCTACGAGCAGTACTTC. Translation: CASNGGIYEQYF.

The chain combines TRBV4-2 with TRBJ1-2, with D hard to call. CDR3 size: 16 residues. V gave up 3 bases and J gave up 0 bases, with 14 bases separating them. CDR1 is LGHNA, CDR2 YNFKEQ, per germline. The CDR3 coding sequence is TGTGCCAGCAGCCAGGGTCAGAGGGAGGCTAACTATGGCTACACCTTC. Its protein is CASSQGQREANYGYTF.

The CDR3 loop reads CASTYRVGTNEKLFF. CDR3 DNA: TGTGCCAGCACCTACAGGGTTGGAACTAATGAAAAACTGTTTTTT. This sequence joins TRBV7-8 and TRBJ1-4, with D maybe TRBD1 (6 bases). The CDR3 is 15 amino acids. Trimming stripped 7 bases from V and 1 base from J, with 13 bases between. CDR1 and CDR2 (germline): SGHVS, FQNEAQ.

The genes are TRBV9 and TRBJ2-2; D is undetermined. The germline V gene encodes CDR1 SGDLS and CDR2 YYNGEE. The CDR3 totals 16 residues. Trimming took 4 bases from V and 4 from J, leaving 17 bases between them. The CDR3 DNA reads TGTGCCAGCAGCCCACGATTTTCTCAGGCCACCGGGGAGCTGTTTTTT. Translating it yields CASSPRFSQATGELFF.

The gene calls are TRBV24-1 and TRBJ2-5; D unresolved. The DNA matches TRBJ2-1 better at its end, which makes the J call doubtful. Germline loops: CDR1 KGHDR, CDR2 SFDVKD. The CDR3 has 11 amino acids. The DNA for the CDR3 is TGTGCCACCAGTGGAAGGACGCAGCAGTTCTTC. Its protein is CATSGRTQQFF.

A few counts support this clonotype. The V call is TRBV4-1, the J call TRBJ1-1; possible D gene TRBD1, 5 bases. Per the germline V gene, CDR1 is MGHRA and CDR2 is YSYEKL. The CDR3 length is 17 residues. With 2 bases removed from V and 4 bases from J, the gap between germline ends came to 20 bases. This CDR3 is CASSQKGEYGVGTEAFF. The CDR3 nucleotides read TGCGCCAGCAGCCAAAAAGGGGAGTACGGGGTGGGCACTGAAGCTTTCTTT.

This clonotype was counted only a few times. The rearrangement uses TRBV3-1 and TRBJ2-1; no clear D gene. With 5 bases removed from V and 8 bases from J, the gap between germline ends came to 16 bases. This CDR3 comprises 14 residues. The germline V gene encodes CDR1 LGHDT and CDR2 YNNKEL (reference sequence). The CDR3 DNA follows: TGTGCCAGCAGCTCACGGGCCCCACAAGATGAGCAGTTCTTC. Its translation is CASSSRAPQDEQFF.

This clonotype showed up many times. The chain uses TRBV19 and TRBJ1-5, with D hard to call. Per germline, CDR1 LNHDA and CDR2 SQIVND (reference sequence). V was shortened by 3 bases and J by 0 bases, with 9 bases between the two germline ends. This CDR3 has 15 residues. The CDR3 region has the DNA TGTGCCAGTAGTATCTCGGACTATAGCAATCAGCCCCAGCATTTT. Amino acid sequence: CASSISDYSNQPQHF. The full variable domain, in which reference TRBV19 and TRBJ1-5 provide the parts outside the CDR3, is DGGITQSPKYLFRKEGQNVTLSCEQNLNHDAMYWYRQDPGQGLRLIYYSQIVNDFQKGDIAEGYSVSREKKESFPLTVTSAQKNPTAFYLCASSISDYSNQPQHFGDGTRLSIL.

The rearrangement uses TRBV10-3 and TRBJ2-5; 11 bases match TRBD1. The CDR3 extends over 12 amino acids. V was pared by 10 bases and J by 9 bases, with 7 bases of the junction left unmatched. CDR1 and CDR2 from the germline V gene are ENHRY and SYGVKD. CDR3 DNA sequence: TGTGCCACCGGGACAGGGGGTGAGGCCCAGTACTTC. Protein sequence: CATGTGGEAQYF.

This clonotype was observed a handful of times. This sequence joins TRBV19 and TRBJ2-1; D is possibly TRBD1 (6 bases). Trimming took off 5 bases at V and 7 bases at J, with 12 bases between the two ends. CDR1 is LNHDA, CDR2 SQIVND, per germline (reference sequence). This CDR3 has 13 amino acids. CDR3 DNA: TGTGCCAGTAGTCCTTTAACAGGGAATGAGCAGTTCTTC. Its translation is CASSPLTGNEQFF.

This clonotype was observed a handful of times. CDR3 in amino acids: CSAQGLSGTEAFF. The CDR3 DNA follows: TGCAGCGCACAGGGCCTAAGCGGCACTGAAGCTTTCTTT. This rearrangement joins TRBV29-1 to TRBJ1-1; perhaps TRBD1 as D (6 bases). There are 13 residues in the CDR3. The germline CDR1 and CDR2 sequences are SQVTM and ANQGSEA. V shed 7 bases and J shed 4 bases, with 16 bases lying between them.

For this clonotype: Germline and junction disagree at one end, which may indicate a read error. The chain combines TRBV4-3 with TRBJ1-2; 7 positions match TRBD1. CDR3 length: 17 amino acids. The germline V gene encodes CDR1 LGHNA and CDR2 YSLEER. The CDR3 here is CASSEDAGQLFYYGYTF. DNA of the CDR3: TGCGCCAGCAGCGAAGACGCGGGACAGCTCTTCTACTATGGCTACACCTTC.

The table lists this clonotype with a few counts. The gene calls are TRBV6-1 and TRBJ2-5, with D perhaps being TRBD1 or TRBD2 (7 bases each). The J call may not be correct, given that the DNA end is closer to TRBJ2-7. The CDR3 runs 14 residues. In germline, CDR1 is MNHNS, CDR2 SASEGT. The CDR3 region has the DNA TGTGCCAGCAGTGAACAGGGGGGGGACTACGAGCAGTACTTC. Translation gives CASSEQGGDYEQYF.

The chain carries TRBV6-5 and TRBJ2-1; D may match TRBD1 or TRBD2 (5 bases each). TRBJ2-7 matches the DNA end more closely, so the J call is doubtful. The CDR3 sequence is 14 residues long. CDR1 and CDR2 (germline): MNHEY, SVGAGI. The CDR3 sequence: CASSALRGPYEQYF. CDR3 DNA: TGTGCCAGCAGTGCCCTCCGGGGACCCTACGAGCAGTACTTC.

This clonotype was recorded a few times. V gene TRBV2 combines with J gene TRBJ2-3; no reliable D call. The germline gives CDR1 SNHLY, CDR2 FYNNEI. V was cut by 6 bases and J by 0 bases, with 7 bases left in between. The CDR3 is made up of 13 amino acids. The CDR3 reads CASRGSSTDTQYF. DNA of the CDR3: TGTGCCAGCAGGGGCAGTAGCACAGATACGCAGTATTTT. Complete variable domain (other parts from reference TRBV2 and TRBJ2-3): EPEVTQTPSHQVTQMGQEVILRCVPISNHLYFYWYRQILGQKVEFLVSFYNNEISEKSEIFDDQFSVERPDGSNFTLKIRSTKLEDSAMYFCASRGSSTDTQYFGPGTRLTVL.

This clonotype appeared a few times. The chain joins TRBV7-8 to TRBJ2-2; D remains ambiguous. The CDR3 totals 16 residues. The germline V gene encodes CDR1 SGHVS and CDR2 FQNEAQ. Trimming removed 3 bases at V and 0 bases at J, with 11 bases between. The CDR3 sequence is CASSFMARTNTGELFF. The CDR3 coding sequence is TGTGCCAGCAGCTTTATGGCCAGGACGAACACCGGGGAGCTGTTTTTT.